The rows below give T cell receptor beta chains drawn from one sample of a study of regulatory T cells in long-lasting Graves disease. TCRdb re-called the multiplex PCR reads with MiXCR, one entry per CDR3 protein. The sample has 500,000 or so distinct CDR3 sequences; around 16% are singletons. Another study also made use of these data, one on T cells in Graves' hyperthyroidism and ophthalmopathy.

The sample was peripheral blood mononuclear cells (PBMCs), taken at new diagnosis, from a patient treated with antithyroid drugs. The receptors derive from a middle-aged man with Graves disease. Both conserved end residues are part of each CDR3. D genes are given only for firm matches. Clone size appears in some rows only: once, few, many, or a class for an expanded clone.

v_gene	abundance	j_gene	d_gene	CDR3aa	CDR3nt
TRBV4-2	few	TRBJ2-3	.	CASSQGLATDTQYF	TGTGCCAGCAGCCAAGGTCTAGCGACAGATACGCAGTATTTT
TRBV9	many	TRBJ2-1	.	CASSGPSPYNEQFF	TGTGCCAGCAGCGGCCCTAGTCCATACAATGAGCAGTTCTTC
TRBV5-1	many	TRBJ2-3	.	CASSLNMRDSTDTQYF	TGCGCCAGCAGCTTGAATATGAGGGATTCCACAGATACGCAGTATTTT
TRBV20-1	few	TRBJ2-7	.	CSAREGTAIDSEEQYF	TGCAGTGCTAGGGAGGGGACAGCGATTGACTCTGAAGAGCAGTACTTC
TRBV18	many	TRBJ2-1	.	CASSPRTGSENEQFF	TGTGCCAGCTCACCACGTACAGGGTCCGAAAATGAGCAGTTCTTC
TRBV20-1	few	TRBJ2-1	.	CSARVTSSYNEQFF	TGCAGTGCTAGGGTGACTAGCTCCTACAATGAGCAGTTCTTC
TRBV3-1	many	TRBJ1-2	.	CASSPTRTTFYGYTF	TGTGCCAGCAGCCCGACCCGAACCACGTTCTATGGCTACACCTTC
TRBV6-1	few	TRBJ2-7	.	CASNFKPPYEQYF	TGTGCCAGCAATTTCAAACCGCCCTACGAGCAGTACTTC
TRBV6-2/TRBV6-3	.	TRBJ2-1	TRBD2	CASSVLGTSYNEQFF	TGTGCCAGCAGCGTACTCGGGACTAGCTACAATGAGCAGTTCTTC
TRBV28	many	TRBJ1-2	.	CASSLGGATFAGGYTF	TGTGCCAGCAGTTTGGGGGGGGCGACCTTCGCGGGAGGCTACACCTTC
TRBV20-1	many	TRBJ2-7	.	CSARDRSDRISYEQYF	TGCAGTGCTAGAGATCGGAGCGACAGGATCTCCTACGAGCAGTACTTC
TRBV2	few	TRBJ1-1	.	CASSEMRPPKGPEAFF	TGTGCCAGCAGTGAAATGAGACCCCCCAAAGGACCTGAAGCTTTCTTT
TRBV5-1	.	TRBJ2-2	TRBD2	CASSAPGTTNTGELFF	TGCGCCAGCAGCGCCCCCGGGACTACGAACACCGGGGAGCTGTTTTTT
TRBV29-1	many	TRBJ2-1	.	CSVAYIPYNEQFF	TGCAGCGTTGCATATATCCCCTACAATGAGCAGTTCTTC
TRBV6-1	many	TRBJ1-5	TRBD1	CASNQGVGQPQHF	TGTGCCAGCAATCAGGGGGTCGGACAGCCCCAGCATTTT
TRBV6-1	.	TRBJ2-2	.	CASTIQGRSTGELFF	TGTGCCAGCACAATACAGGGGAGGAGCACCGGGGAGCTGTTTTTT
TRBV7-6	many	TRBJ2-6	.	CASSLRAWLSGANVLTF	TGTGCCAGCAGCTTAAGGGCATGGCTCTCTGGGGCCAACGTCCTGACTTTC
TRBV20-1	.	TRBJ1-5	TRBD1	CSVGQGASNQPQHF	TGCAGTGTTGGACAGGGGGCAAGCAATCAGCCCCAGCATTTT
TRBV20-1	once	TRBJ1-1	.	CSASRAGRRTEAFF	TGCAGTGCTAGTAGGGCAGGGCGGCGGACTGAAGCTTTCTTT
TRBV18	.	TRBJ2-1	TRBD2	CASSPPGTSGNYNEQFF	TGTGCCAGCTCACCTCCCGGGACTAGCGGGAATTACAATGAGCAGTTCTTC
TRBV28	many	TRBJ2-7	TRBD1	CASSPGQTYYEQYF	TGTGCCAGCAGCCCGGGACAGACCTACTACGAGCAGTACTTC
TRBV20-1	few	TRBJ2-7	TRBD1	CSATGGVYGQYF	TGCAGTGCCACAGGGGGCGTATACGGGCAGTACTTC
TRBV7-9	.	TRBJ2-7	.	CASSYTQGEQYF	TGTGCCAGCAGCTACACTCAGGGCGAGCAGTACTTC
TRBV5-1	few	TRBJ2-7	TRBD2	CASSPTSGSLYEQYF	TGTGCCAGCAGCCCGACTAGCGGGAGTCTCTACGAGCAGTACTTC
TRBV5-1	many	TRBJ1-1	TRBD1	CASSLESTGGLMNTEAFF	TGCGCCAGCAGCTTGGAAAGTACAGGGGGACTCATGAACACTGAAGCTTTCTTT
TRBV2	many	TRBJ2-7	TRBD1	CASRQGADEQYF	TGTGCCAGCAGACAGGGGGCCGACGAGCAGTACTTC
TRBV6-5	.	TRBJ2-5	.	CASSYAPGETQYF	TGTGCCAGCAGTTACGCGCCCGGAGAGACCCAGTACTTC
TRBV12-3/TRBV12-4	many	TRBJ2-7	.	CASSRPTYEQYF	TGTGCCAGCAGTCGTCCTACCTACGAGCAGTACTTC
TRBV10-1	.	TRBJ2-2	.	CASGSAGELFF	TGCGCCAGTGGATCCGCCGGGGAGCTGTTTTTT
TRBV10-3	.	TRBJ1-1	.	CACKPGHKGAEAFF	TGTGCCTGCAAACCGGGACACAAAGGGGCTGAAGCTTTCTTT
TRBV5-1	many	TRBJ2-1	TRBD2	CASSLGLAGSNEQFF	TGCGCCAGCAGCTTGGGACTAGCGGGGTCCAATGAGCAGTTCTTC
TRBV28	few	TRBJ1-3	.	CASSLLPGSGNTIYF	TGTGCCAGCAGTTTATTACCTGGGTCTGGAAACACCATATATTTT
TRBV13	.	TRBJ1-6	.	CASSLGPTAGGHLHF	TGTGCCAGCAGCTTAGGTCCCACGGCTGGGGGACACCTCCACTTT
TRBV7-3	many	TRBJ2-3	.	CASSSPGNTQYF	TGTGCCAGCAGCTCACCCGGAAATACGCAGTATTTT
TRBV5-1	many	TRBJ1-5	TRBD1	CASSDAQGTQPQHF	TGCGCCAGCAGCGACGCACAGGGGACTCAGCCCCAGCATTTT
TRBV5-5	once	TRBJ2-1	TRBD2	CASSWGGSSYNEQFF	TGTGCCAGCAGCTGGGGGGGTTCCTCCTACAATGAGCAGTTCTTC
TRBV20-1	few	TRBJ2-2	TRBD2	CSASRTSGYTGELFF	TGCAGTGCGAGCCGGACTAGCGGCTACACCGGGGAGCTGTTTTTT
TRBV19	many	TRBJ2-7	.	CASSLTNSYEQYF	TGTGCCAGTAGTTTGACAAACTCCTACGAGCAGTACTTC
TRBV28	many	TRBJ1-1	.	CASSGSLNTEAFF	TGTGCCAGCAGTGGCAGCTTGAACACTGAAGCTTTCTTT
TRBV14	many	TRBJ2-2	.	CASSQEGSNALTGELFF	TGTGCCAGCAGCCAAGAAGGCAGCAATGCCCTCACCGGGGAGCTGTTTTTT